The 4 T cell receptor beta chains in this list originate from one sample, sequenced in a study of graft-versus-host responses after intestinal transplantation. Repertoires were generated with immunoSEQ multiplex PCR, while TCRdb's copy carries only in-frame clones and drops some. The repertoire consists of about 97,000 clones, with roughly 90% occurring once and the leading ten covering approximately 16%. Sequenced material: PBMCs, taken about 460 days after intestinal transplant. These receptors all come from a human patient who received an intestinal transplant, so some T cells may come from the graft donor.

The chain carries TRBV5-1 and TRBJ1-5, with 9 positions matching TRBD1. The V and J ends lost 4 bases and 2 bases, in that order; junction bases with no gene match: 4. Germline V gene data show CDR1 as SGHRS and CDR2 as YFSETQ. The length of the CDR3 is 15 residues. CDR3 in DNA: TGCGCCAGCAGCCGGACAGGGGACGGCAATCAGCCCCAGCATTTT. This gives the protein CASSRTGDGNQPQHF.

The chain has TRBV18 and TRBJ1-1; no firm D call. V lost 3 bases and J 1 base, leaving 12 bases between the germline ends. Germline V gives CDR1 KGHSH, CDR2 LQKENI. This CDR3 region has 15 residues. The CDR3 loop is CASSPSWEGNTEAFF. For the CDR3, the DNA is TGTGCCAGCTCACCTTCTTGGGAAGGGAACACTGAAGCTTTCTTT.

J is TRBJ1-2 and V is TRBV5-6; the D is unclear. This CDR3 has 13 amino acids. Germline V gene lookup returns CDR1 SGHDT and CDR2 YYEEEE. The germline V and J ends were trimmed by 0 bases and 4 bases, with 7 bases remaining between them. The CDR3 sequence: CASSLGQPYGYTF. The CDR3 region has the DNA TGTGCCAGCAGCTTGGGACAACCCTATGGCTACACCTTC.

The chain employs TRBV10-1 and TRBJ1-2, with TRBD1 matching 8 bases. Looked up from germline, CDR1 is WNHNN and CDR2 is SYGVQD (reference sequence). The CDR3 contains 14 residues. Trimming at V came to 4 bases and at J to 4 bases, leaving 5 bases not matched to a gene. In nucleotides, the CDR3 is TGCGCCAGCAGTGCCGGGACAGGAGTCTATGGCTACACCTTC. Residues: CASSAGTGVYGYTF.